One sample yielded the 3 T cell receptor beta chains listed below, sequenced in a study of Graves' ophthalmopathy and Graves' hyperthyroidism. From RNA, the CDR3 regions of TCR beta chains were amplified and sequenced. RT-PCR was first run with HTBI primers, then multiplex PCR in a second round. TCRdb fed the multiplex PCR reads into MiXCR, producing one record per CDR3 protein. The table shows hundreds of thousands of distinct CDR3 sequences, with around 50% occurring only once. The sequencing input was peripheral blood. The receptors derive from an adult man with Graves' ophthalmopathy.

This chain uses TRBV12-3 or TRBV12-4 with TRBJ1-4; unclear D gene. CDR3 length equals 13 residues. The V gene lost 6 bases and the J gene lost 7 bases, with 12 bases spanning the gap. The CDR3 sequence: CASRWAGFEKLFF. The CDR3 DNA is TGTGCCAGCAGGTGGGCCGGGTTTGAAAAACTGTTTTTT.

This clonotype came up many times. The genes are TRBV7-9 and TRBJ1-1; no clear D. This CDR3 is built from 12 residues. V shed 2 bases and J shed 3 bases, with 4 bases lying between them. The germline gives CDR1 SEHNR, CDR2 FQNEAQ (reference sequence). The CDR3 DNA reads TGTGCCAGCAGCTTATCGCACACTGAAGCTTTCTTT. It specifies CASSLSHTEAFF.

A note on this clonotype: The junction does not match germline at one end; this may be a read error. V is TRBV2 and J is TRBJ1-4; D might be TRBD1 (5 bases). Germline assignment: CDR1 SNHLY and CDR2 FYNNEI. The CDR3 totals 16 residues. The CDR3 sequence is CASSQEETATNEKLFF. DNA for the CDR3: TGCGCCAGCAGCCAAGAGGAGACAGCCACTAATGAAAAACTGTTTTTT.